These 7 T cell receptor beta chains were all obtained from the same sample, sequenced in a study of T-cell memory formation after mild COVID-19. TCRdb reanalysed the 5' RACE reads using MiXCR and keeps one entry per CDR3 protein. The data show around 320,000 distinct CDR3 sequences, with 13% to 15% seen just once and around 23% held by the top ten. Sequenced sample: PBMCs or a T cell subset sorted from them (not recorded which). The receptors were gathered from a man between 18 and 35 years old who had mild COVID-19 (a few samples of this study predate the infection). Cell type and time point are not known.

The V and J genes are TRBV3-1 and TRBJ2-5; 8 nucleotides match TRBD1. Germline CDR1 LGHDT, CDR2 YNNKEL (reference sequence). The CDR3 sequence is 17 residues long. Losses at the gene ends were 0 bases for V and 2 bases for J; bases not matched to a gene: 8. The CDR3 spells CASSQEVRRGRQETQYF. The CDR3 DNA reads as TGTGCCAGCAGCCAAGAAGTCCGCAGGGGGCGGCAAGAGACCCAGTACTTC.

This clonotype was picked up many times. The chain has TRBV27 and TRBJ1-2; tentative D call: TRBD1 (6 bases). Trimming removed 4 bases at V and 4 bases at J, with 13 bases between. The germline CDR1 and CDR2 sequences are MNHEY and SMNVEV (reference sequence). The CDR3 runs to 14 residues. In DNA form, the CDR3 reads TGTGCCAGCAGTTCCAAGGGGGGTGGCTATGGCTACACCTTC. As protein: CASSSKGGGYGYTF.

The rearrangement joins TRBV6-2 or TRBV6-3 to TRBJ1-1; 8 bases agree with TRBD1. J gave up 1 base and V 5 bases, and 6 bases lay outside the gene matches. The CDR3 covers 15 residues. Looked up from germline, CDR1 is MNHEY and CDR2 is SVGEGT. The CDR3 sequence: CASSTTGTGNTEAFF. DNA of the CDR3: TGTGCCAGCAGTACGACCGGGACAGGGAACACTGAAGCTTTCTTT.

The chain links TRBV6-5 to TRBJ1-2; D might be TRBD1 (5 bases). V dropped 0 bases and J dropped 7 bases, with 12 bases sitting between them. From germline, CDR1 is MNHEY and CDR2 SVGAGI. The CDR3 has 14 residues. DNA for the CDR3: TGTGCCAGCAGTTACTCGGGCAGGGTGGCTGGCTACACCTTC. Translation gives CASSYSGRVAGYTF.

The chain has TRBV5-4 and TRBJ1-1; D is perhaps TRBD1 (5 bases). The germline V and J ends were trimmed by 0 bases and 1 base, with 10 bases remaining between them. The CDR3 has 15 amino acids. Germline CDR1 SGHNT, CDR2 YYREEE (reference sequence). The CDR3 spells CASSLEPGKNTEAFF. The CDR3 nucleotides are TGTGCCAGCAGCTTGGAGCCAGGGAAGAACACTGAAGCTTTCTTT.

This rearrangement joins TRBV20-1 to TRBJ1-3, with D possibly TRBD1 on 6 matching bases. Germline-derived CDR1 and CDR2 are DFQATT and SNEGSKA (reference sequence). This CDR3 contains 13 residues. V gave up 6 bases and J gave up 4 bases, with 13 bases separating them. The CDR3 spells CSADGTLGNTIYF. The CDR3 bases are TGCAGTGCCGACGGGACACTCGGAAACACCATATATTTT.

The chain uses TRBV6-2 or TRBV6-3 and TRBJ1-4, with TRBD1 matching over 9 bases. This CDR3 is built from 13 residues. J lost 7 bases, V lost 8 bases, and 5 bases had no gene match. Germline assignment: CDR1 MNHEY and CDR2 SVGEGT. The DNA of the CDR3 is TGTGCCAGCGTGGGACAGGGTGCTGAAAAACTGTTTTTT. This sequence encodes CASVGQGAEKLFF.